This entry features one TCR beta chain sequence. In the source study's methods: For nucleated cells, counts were estimated from reference gene primer amplification. Profiling relied on immunoSEQ multiplex PCR, and the TCRdb table lists in-frame clones only, not all of them. That table is the source of V, J and clone size, and D and trimming were worked out from the DNA. Of around 200,000 clones in the sample, about 82% were seen once. This entry comes from a study of blood T cell repertoires in COVID-19. Study summary: From the United States, Italy and Spain came samples of acute and convalescent COVID-19. T cells, B-cell-depleted T cells, or PBMCs provided the cDNA or gDNA that served as material.

The age range of participants was 18 to 89 years, with residence in roughly 25 US areas. Per germline, CDR1 LGHDT and CDR2 YNNKEL (reference sequence). The CDR3 sequence is 16 residues long. V was trimmed by 3 bases and J by 0 bases, leaving 12 bases between them. Sequenced: PBMCs or T cells enriched from blood (not recorded which). The chain employs TRBV3-1 (or the pseudogene TRBV3-2) and TRBJ2-1; maybe TRBD1 (6 bases). This sequence originates from a man aged 40-55 years with acute COVID-19. CDR3 amino acids: CASSQWTASSYNEQFF. The CDR3, as DNA: TGTGCCAGCAGCCAGTGGACAGCGAGCTCCTACAATGAGCAGTTCTTC.